The 32 T cell receptor beta chains listed next were all sequenced from one sample in a study of PD-L1 blockade in urothelial cancer. Clones were sequenced by immunoSEQ multiplex PCR, and TCRdb holds only the in-frame ones, with some missing. This table holds 75,000 to 95,000 clones, roughly 90% found once. Time point reported: peripheral blood 6 weeks after treatment start. Material: PBMCs, obtained around atezolizumab (anti-PD-L1) treatment. These receptors came from a woman of 80 years or more with urothelial cancer.

The chain uses TRBV30 and TRBJ2-7; 8 nucleotides align to TRBD2. This CDR3 contains 15 residues. The V segment lost 0 bases and the J segment 7 bases; nucleotides outside the gene matches: 11. The germline V gene has CDR1 GTSNPN and CDR2 SVGIG (reference sequence). The CDR3 DNA sequence: TGTGCCTGGAGTGTAAGCGGCGGGGGGTCTCGGGAGCAGTACTTC. This translates into CAWSVSGGGSREQYF.

This sequence joins TRBV11-2 and TRBJ2-5, with 8 bases identical to TRBD2. CDR3 length: 15 residues. CDR1 and CDR2 (germline): SGHAT, FQNNGV. V lost 2 bases, J lost 5 bases, and 7 bases stayed unmatched. The CDR3 spells CASSLSAGGGETQYF. The CDR3 DNA reads as TGTGCCAGCAGCTTATCGGCGGGAGGTGGGGAGACCCAGTACTTC.

J is TRBJ1-2 and V is TRBV7-3, with D unclear. The CDR3 runs to 15 residues. Per germline, CDR1 SGHTA and CDR2 FQGTGA. V was cut by 0 bases and J by 5 bases, with 13 bases left in between. The CDR3 region has the DNA TGTGCCAGCAGCTTAACATGGGCAGTATTATATGGCTACACCTTC. Translating gives CASSLTWAVLYGYTF.

The chain uses TRBV25-1 and TRBJ2-3, with 12 bases lining up with TRBD2. This CDR3 has 18 residues. V gave up 7 bases and J gave up 4 bases; unmatched junction bases: 15. Germline V CDR1 and CDR2: MGHDK, SYGVNS. The CDR3, as DNA: TGTGCCAGCACCAAAAGACTAGCGGGAGAGGCAGGGGCAGATACGCAGTATTTT. This encodes CASTKRLAGEAGADTQYF.

The chain couples TRBV13 to TRBJ2-6, with TRBD1 identical over 12 bases. The germline CDR1 and CDR2 sequences are PRHDT and FYEKMQ (reference sequence). The CDR3 consists of 18 residues. V was pared by 5 bases and J by 3 bases, with 8 bases of the junction left unmatched. The CDR3 coding sequence is TGTGCCAGCAGCGGATCCGGGACAGGGGGCATTGGGGCCAACGTCCTGACTTTC. This gives the protein CASSGSGTGGIGANVLTF.

The gene calls are TRBV28 and TRBJ1-4; D not resolved. The V gene lost 3 bases and the J gene lost 7 bases, with 3 bases spanning the gap. CDR1 is MDHEN, CDR2 SYDVKM, per germline. The length of the CDR3 is 11 residues. CDR3 protein: CASSFSEKLFF. CDR3 sequence (DNA): TGTGCCAGCAGTTTCAGTGAAAAACTGTTTTTT.

This sequence joins TRBV27 and TRBJ2-5; unclear D gene. Trimming pared 5 bases from V and 0 bases from J, leaving 7 bases between. Germline V CDR1 and CDR2: MNHEY, SMNVEV (reference sequence). The CDR3 runs to 13 residues. The CDR3 is CASSPRDQETQYF. The CDR3 region has the DNA TGTGCCAGCAGTCCCCGGGACCAAGAGACCCAGTACTTC.

This chain uses TRBV2 with TRBJ2-1; the D gene is possibly TRBD2 (5 bases). The CDR3 loop spans 20 amino acids. Trimming removed 2 bases from V and 7 bases from J, with 30 bases in between. CDR1 and CDR2 (germline): SNHLY, FYNNEI. CDR3 loop: CASSELVPFGGPAPKNEQFF. The CDR3 DNA reads as TGTGCCAGCAGTGAACTGGTTCCATTTGGCGGGCCCGCCCCCAAGAATGAGCAGTTCTTC.

The chain has TRBV29-1 and TRBJ2-1, with TRBD2 as a possible D gene (6 bases). This CDR3 is built from 14 residues. The V end lost 4 bases, the J end lost 9 bases, and 19 bases lay between the germline ends. The germline gives CDR1 SQVTM, CDR2 ANQGSEA. CDR3 sequence: CSVAFLRGMGEQFF. CDR3 DNA: TGCAGCGTTGCCTTCTTACGGGGGATGGGTGAGCAGTTCTTC.

This sequence joins TRBV7-9 and TRBJ1-3; D might be TRBD1 (5 bases). CDR1 SEHNR and CDR2 FQNEAQ come from the germline V gene (reference sequence). With 0 bases removed from V and 4 bases from J, the gap between germline ends came to 10 bases. The CDR3 consists of 15 residues. CDR3 nucleotide sequence: TGTGCCAGCAGCTTAGCGCAGGGCGTAGGAAACACCATATATTTT. Translation gives CASSLAQGVGNTIYF.

The chain is built from TRBV6-1 and TRBJ1-4, with 7 bases lining up with TRBD1. The germline V gene encodes CDR1 MNHNS and CDR2 SASEGT. The CDR3 contains 14 residues. Trimming at V came to 7 bases and at J to 4 bases, leaving 6 bases not matched to a gene. The CDR3 here is CASIPDRNNEKLFF. The CDR3 bases are TGTGCCAGCATCCCGGACAGGAATAATGAAAAACTGTTTTTT.

The chain links TRBV12-5 to TRBJ1-5, with 7 bases lining up with TRBD1. Losses at the gene ends were 2 bases for V and 0 bases for J; bases not matched to a gene: 4. This CDR3 has 16 amino acids. CDR1 LGHNT and CDR2 FRNRAP come from the germline V gene. This CDR3 is CASGLLTGYSNQPQHF. Written as DNA, the CDR3 is TGTGCTAGTGGTTTGCTGACAGGGTATAGCAATCAGCCCCAGCATTTT. Supplemented by reference TRBV12-5 and TRBJ1-5, the full variable domain reads DARVTQTPRHKVTEMGQEVTMRCQPILGHNTVFWYRQTMMQGLELLAYFRNRAPLDDSGMPKDRFSAEMPDATLATLKIQPSEPRDSAVYFCASGLLTGYSNQPQHFGDGTRLSIL.

The chain has TRBV11-2 and TRBJ1-4; maybe TRBD1 (6 bases). Per the germline V gene, CDR1 is SGHAT and CDR2 is FQNNGV. The CDR3 length is 15 residues. V shed 5 bases and J shed 8 bases, with 18 bases lying between them. The CDR3 bases are TGTGCCAGCAGCATCAATACAGGGTCCAAAGAAAAACTGTTTTTT. Its translation is CASSINTGSKEKLFF.

The table lists this clone with a count of one. V is TRBV11-2 and J is TRBJ2-2, with 13 bases matching TRBD2. Germline V gene sequence: CDR1 SGHAT, CDR2 FQNNGV. The length of the CDR3 is 17 residues. V lost 5 bases and J lost 5; bases outside the gene matches: 8. CDR3: CASSAGTSGILTGELFF. The CDR3 DNA follows: TGTGCCAGCAGCGCCGGGACTAGCGGGATATTAACCGGGGAGCTGTTTTTT. The full variable domain, its missing parts supplied by reference TRBV11-2 and TRBJ2-2, is EAGVAQSPRYKIIEKRQSVAFWCNPISGHATLYWYQQILGQGPKLLIQFQNNGVVDDSQLPKDRFSAERLKGVDSTLKIQPAKLEDSAVYLCASSAGTSGILTGELFFGEGSRLTVL.

The chain combines TRBV4-2 with TRBJ1-2; D is perhaps TRBD1 (6 bases). This CDR3 has 16 amino acids. Trimming stripped 0 bases from V and 1 base from J, with 12 bases between. Germline CDR1 is LGHNA and CDR2 is YNFKEQ. The CDR3 is CASSQDSTGINYGYTF. Written as DNA, the CDR3 is TGTGCCAGCAGCCAAGATAGTACAGGGATTAACTATGGCTACACCTTC.

This chain uses TRBV28 with TRBJ1-1, with 7 bases fitting TRBD1. V dropped 2 bases and J dropped 0; count of bases not matched to a gene: 3. This CDR3 region has 15 residues. CDR1 is MDHEN and CDR2 is SYDVKM in the germline V gene. CDR3 in amino acids: CASSLPGTVNTEAFF. CDR3 DNA sequence: TGTGCCAGCAGTTTACCCGGGACAGTGAACACTGAAGCTTTCTTT. Filled out from reference TRBV28 and TRBJ1-1, the complete variable domain reads DVKVTQSSRYLVKRTGEKVFLECVQDMDHENMFWYRQDPGLGLRLIYFSYDVKMKEKGDIPEGYSVSREKKERFSLILESASTNQTSMYLCASSLPGTVNTEAFFGQGTRLTVV.

The V gene is TRBV11-2, the J gene TRBJ2-2; 8 bases line up with TRBD1. Unmatched junction bases numbered 6, after V lost 5 bases and J lost 1 base. The length of the CDR3 is 16 residues. Germline V gene sequence: CDR1 SGHAT, CDR2 FQNNGV. CDR3 nucleotides: TGTGCCAGCAGCCCGACAGGGGTTGGGAACACCGGGGAGCTGTTTTTT. It translates to CASSPTGVGNTGELFF. Filled out from reference TRBV11-2 and TRBJ2-2, the complete variable domain reads EAGVAQSPRYKIIEKRQSVAFWCNPISGHATLYWYQQILGQGPKLLIQFQNNGVVDDSQLPKDRFSAERLKGVDSTLKIQPAKLEDSAVYLCASSPTGVGNTGELFFGEGSRLTVL.

The V gene is TRBV15, the J gene TRBJ2-7; TRBD2 might be the D (5 bases). The CDR3 has 14 amino acids. Trimming took 0 bases from V and 7 from J, leaving 13 bases between them. Germline CDR1 and CDR2: LNHNV and YYDKDF (reference sequence). CDR3 protein: CATSRDRTLPEQYF. CDR3 in DNA: TGTGCCACCAGCAGAGATCGGACTTTACCGGAGCAGTACTTC.

Written as DNA, the CDR3 is TGCGCCAGCAGCGACGGACTAGCTTTCGGTGAGCAGTTCTTC. Its translation: CASSDGLAFGEQFF. This chain connects TRBV5-1 to TRBJ2-1, with 8 bases lining up with TRBD2. V lost 4 bases to trimming and J lost 9 bases; unmatched junction nucleotides: 9. The CDR3 totals 14 residues. CDR1 is SGHRS and CDR2 is YFSETQ in the germline V gene.

This clone was seen only once. This chain joins TRBV2 and TRBJ1-2; the D gene is possibly TRBD1 (5 bases). The CDR3 runs 13 residues. Germline-derived CDR1 and CDR2 are SNHLY and FYNNEI. V dropped 9 bases and J dropped 4 bases, with 15 bases sitting between them. The CDR3 region has the DNA TGTGCCAGTAAATTGGCCAGGGTCTATGGCTACACCTTC. Residues: CASKLARVYGYTF.

This chain uses TRBV11-2 with TRBJ1-1; D perhaps matches TRBD1 (5 bases). This CDR3 spans 14 amino acids. Per the germline V gene, CDR1 is SGHAT and CDR2 is FQNNGV. V lost 2 bases and J 3 bases, leaving 10 bases between the germline ends. CDR3 protein: CASSLTAGDTEAFF. In DNA, the CDR3 is TGTGCCAGCAGCTTAACCGCGGGGGACACTGAAGCTTTCTTT.

The CDR3 bases are TGTGCCAGCAGCGGGGGAGGGAAGGGGATGAACACTGAAGCTTTCTTT. It specifies CASSGGGKGMNTEAFF. The chain has TRBV7-3 and TRBJ1-1, with D perhaps matching TRBD1 (5 bases). V was trimmed by 5 bases and J by 0 bases, leaving 16 bases between them. CDR1 and CDR2 from the germline V gene are SGHTA and FQGTGA. This CDR3 region has 16 residues.

J is TRBJ2-3 and V is TRBV4-2; TRBD2 agrees at 8 bases. The CDR3 is 16 residues long. V lost 4 bases to trimming and J lost 6 bases; unmatched junction nucleotides: 12. Germline values: CDR1 LGHNA, CDR2 YNFKEQ. CDR3 sequence (DNA): TGTGCCAGCAGCCCCAGCGGGGGAGCGGGAGACGATACGCAGTATTTT. Encoded protein: CASSPSGGAGDDTQYF.

The chain employs TRBV19 and TRBJ1-5; TRBD1 aligns across 9 bases. V lost 7 bases to trimming and J lost 9 bases; unmatched junction nucleotides: 10. Germline CDR1 and CDR2: LNHDA and SQIVND (reference sequence). The CDR3 has 14 amino acids. For the CDR3, the DNA is TGTGCCAGTAACCCGGGACAGGGCTCGAGGCCCCAGCATTTT. Translated: CASNPGQGSRPQHF.

The CDR3 coding sequence is TGTGCCAGCAGTTCAGGACAGAACACTGAAGCTTTCTTT. The encoded protein is CASSSGQNTEAFF. This sequence joins TRBV28 and TRBJ1-1; D may be TRBD1 (5 bases). The V and J ends lost 4 bases and 1 base respectively, with 7 bases between them. CDR1 MDHEN and CDR2 SYDVKM come from the germline V gene. The CDR3 contains 13 residues.

V usage is TRBV6-1 and J usage is TRBJ1-2; tentatively, D is TRBD1 (6 bases). V dropped 8 bases and J dropped 4 bases, with 20 bases sitting between them. The CDR3 contains 15 residues. Germline values: CDR1 MNHNS, CDR2 SASEGT. The DNA for the CDR3 is TGTGCCAGCGGTGGGACACTCCCTCTACTCTATGGCTACACCTTC. It yields the protein CASGGTLPLLYGYTF.

This chain links TRBV10-3 with TRBJ1-3; 11 nucleotides align to TRBD1. Germline lookup yields CDR1 ENHRY and CDR2 SYGVKD. V was pared by 5 bases and J by 1 base, with 4 bases of the junction left unmatched. The CDR3 contains 16 residues. The CDR3: CAISSGQGASGNTIYF. CDR3 DNA sequence: TGTGCCATCAGTTCCGGACAGGGGGCTTCTGGAAACACCATATATTTT.

The genes are TRBV10-1 and TRBJ1-1; TRBD1 is a possible D gene (6 bases). Per germline, CDR1 WNHNN and CDR2 SYGVQD (reference sequence). Between the trimmed V and J ends, which lost 6 bases and 0 bases, there was a span of 8 bases. The CDR3 is 13 residues long. Written as DNA, the CDR3 is TGCGCCAGCAGGGACAGACTGAACACTGAAGCTTTCTTT. Translating it yields CASRDRLNTEAFF.

Regarding this clone: An end of the junction differs from the germline gene, which may be a read error. The chain is built from TRBV29-1 and TRBJ1-3; a possible D gene is TRBD1 (6 bases). The germline CDR1 and CDR2 sequences are SQVTM and ANQGSEA. This CDR3 contains 12 residues. The CDR3 DNA reads as TGCAGCGTCCGGACAGCTGGGAACACCATATATTTT. Translated, it gives CSVRTAGNTIYF. The full variable domain, rest sourced from reference TRBV29-1 and TRBJ1-3, is SAVISQKPSRDICQRGTSLTIQCQVDSQVTMMFWYRQQPGQSLTLIATANQGSEATYESGFVIDKFPISRPNLTFSTLTVSNMSPEDSSIYLCSVRTAGNTIYFGEGSWLTVV.

The chain couples TRBV2 to TRBJ2-7; 8 nucleotides match TRBD2. Unmatched junction bases numbered 9, after V lost 5 bases and J lost 6 bases. CDR3 length: 14 residues. Per germline, CDR1 SNHLY and CDR2 FYNNEI. The DNA for the CDR3 is TGTGCCAGCAGTCCGGGACTAGAGGTCCGCGAGCAGTACTTC. Residues: CASSPGLEVREQYF.

The rearrangement joins TRBV27 to TRBJ2-7; 8 nucleotides agree with TRBD2. Germline lookup yields CDR1 MNHEY and CDR2 SMNVEV (reference sequence). Trimming cost V 3 bases and J 5 bases; bases outside gene matches: 15. This CDR3 is built from 17 residues. The CDR3 reads CASSFFGREAPKNEQYF. The CDR3 bases are TGTGCCAGCAGTTTTTTTGGGCGGGAGGCCCCCAAGAACGAGCAGTACTTC.

The chain combines TRBV5-5 with TRBJ1-3; maybe TRBD1 (5 bases). The germline V gene has CDR1 SGHKS and CDR2 YYEKEE (reference sequence). V was shortened by 1 base and J by 4 bases, with 18 bases between the two germline ends. This CDR3 is built from 17 residues. The CDR3 reads CASSLRRAGTGGNTIYF. Here the CDR3 DNA reads TGTGCCAGCAGCTTGAGGCGGGCCGGGACTGGGGGAAACACCATATATTTT.